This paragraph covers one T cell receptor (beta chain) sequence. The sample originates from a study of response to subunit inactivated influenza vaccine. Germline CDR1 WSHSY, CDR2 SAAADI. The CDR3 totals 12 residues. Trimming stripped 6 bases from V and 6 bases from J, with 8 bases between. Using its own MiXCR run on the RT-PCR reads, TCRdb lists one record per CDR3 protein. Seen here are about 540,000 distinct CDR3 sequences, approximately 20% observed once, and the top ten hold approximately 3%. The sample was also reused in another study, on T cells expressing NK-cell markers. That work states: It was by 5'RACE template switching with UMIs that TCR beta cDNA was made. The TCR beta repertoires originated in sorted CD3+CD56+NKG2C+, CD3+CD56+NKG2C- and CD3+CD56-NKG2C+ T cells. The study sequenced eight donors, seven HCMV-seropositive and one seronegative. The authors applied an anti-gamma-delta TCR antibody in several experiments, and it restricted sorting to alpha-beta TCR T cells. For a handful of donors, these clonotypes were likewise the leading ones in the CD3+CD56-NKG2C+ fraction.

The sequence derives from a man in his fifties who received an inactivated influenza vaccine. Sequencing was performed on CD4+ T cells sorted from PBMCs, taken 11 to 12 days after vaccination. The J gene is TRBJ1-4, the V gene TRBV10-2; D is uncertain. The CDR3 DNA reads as TGCGCCAGCAGGAAGAAGGATGAAAAACTGTTTTTT. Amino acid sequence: CASRKKDEKLFF.